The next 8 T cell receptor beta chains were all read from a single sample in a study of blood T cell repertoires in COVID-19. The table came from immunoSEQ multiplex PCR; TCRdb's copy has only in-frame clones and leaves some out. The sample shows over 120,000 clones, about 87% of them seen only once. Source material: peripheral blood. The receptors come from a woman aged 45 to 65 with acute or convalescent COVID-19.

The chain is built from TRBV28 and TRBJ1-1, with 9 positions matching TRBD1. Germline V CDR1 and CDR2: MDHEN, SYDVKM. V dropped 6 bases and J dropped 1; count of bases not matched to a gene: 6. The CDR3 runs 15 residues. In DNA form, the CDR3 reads TGTGCCAGCAGCCTGCCGGGACAGGGGAACACTGAAGCTTTCTTT. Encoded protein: CASSLPGQGNTEAFF.

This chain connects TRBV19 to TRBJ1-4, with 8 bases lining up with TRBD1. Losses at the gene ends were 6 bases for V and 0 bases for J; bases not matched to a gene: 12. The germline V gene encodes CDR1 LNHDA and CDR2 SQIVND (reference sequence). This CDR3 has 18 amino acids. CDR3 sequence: CASSWGGQGASTNEKLFF. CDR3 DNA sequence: TGTGCCAGTAGCTGGGGTGGACAGGGTGCGTCAACTAATGAAAAACTGTTTTTT.

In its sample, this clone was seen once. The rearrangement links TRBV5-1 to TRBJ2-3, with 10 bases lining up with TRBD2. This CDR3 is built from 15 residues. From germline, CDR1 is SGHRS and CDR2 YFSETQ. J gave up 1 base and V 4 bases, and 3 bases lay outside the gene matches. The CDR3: CASSLSGGRTDTQYF. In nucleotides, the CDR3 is TGCGCCAGCAGCCTTAGCGGGGGGCGCACAGATACGCAGTATTTT. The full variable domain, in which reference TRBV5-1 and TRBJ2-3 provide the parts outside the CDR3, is KAGVTQTPRYLIKTRGQQVTLSCSPISGHRSVSWYQQTPGQGLQFLFEYFSETQRNKGNFPGRFSGRQFSNSRSEMNVSTLELGDSALYLCASSLSGGRTDTQYFGPGTRLTVL.

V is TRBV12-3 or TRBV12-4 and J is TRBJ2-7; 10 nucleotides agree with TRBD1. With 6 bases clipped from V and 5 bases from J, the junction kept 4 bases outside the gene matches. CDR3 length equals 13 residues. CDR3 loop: CASRGTGVDEQYF. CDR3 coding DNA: TGTGCCAGCAGAGGGACAGGGGTCGACGAGCAGTACTTC.

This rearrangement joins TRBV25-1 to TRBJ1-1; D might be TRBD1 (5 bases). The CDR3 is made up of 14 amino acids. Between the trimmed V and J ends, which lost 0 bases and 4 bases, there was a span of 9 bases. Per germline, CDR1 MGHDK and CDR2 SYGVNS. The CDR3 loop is CASSEYQGGTEAFF. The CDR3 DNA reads TGTGCCAGCAGTGAATATCAGGGCGGCACTGAAGCTTTCTTT. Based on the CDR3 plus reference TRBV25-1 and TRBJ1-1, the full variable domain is EADIYQTPRYLVIGTGKKITLECSQTMGHDKMYWYQQDPGMELHLIHYSYGVNSTEKGDLSSESTVSRIRTEHFPLTLESARPSHTSQYLCASSEYQGGTEAFFGQGTRLTVV.

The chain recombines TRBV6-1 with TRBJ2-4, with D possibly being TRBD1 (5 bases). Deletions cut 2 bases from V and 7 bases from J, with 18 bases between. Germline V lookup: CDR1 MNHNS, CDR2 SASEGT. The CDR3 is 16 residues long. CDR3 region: CASSEIPSTGMNIQYF. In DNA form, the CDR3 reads TGTGCCAGCAGTGAAATACCCTCCACAGGTATGAACATTCAGTACTTC.

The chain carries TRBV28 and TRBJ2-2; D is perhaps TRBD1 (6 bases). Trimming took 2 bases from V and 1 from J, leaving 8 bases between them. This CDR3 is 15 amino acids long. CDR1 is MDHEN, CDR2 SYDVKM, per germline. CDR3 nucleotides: TGTGCCAGCAGTTTAACAGGGATGAACACCGGGGAGCTGTTTTTT. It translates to CASSLTGMNTGELFF.

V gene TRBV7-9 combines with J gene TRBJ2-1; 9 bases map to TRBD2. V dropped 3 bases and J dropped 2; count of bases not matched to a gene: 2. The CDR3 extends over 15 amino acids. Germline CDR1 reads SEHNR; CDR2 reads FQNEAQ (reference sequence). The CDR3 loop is CASSLREGAYNEQFF. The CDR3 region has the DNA TGTGCCAGCAGCTTGCGGGAGGGTGCCTACAATGAGCAGTTCTTC.